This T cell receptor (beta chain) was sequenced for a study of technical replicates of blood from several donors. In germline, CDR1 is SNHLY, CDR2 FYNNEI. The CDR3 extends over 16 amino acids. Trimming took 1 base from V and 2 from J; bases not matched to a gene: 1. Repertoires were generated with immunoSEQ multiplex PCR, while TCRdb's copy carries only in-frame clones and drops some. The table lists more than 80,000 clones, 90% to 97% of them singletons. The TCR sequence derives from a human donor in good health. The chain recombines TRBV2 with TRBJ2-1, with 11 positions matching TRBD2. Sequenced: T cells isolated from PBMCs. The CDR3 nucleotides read TGTGCCAGCAGTGAAGGGGGACTAGCGGCCTACAATGAGCAGTTCTTC. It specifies CASSEGGLAAYNEQFF.